Presented here are 27 T cell receptor beta chains from one specimen sequenced in a study. TCRdb used MiXCR to reprocess the RT-PCR reads, holding one entry per CDR3 protein. The data hold about 680,000 distinct CDR3 sequences, with 11% to 15% observed a single time. The specimen sequenced was memory CD4+ T cells from blood. Receptors were obtained from a female donor in good health, serving as a healthy control.

This clonotype was found a few times. This chain joins TRBV9 and TRBJ2-7; no definite D call. The CDR3 consists of 13 residues. Trimming left V 4 bases short and J 6 bases short, with 14 bases between. The germline V gene has CDR1 SGDLS and CDR2 YYNGEE. DNA for the CDR3: TGTGCCAGCAGCCCCTCCCCCGAGCGCGAGCAGTACTTC. Protein: CASSPSPEREQYF. Filled out from reference TRBV9 and TRBJ2-7, the complete variable domain reads DSGVTQTPKHLITATGQRVTLRCSPRSGDLSVYWYQQSLDQGLQFLIQYYNGEERAKGNILERFSAQQFPDLHSELNLSSLELGDSALYFCASSPSPEREQYFGPGTRLTVT.

This clonotype was found a few times. The rearrangement links TRBV6-5 to TRBJ2-7, with TRBD2 matching 15 bases. Germline loops: CDR1 MNHEY, CDR2 SVGAGI. V lost 10 bases and J lost 9; bases outside the gene matches: 7. The length of the CDR3 is 13 residues. CDR3: CATTGLAGGVQYF. CDR3 coding DNA: TGTGCCACCACGGGACTAGCGGGGGGAGTGCAGTACTTC.

This clonotype came up many times. The chain joins TRBV5-1 to TRBJ2-1; TRBD1 is a possible D gene (6 bases). The CDR3 has 14 residues. V lost 3 bases and J lost 5, with 12 bases in between. Germline CDR1 SGHRS, CDR2 YFSETQ. Here the CDR3 reads CASSSQGIDNEQFF. CDR3 in DNA: TGCGCCAGCAGCTCCCAGGGGATAGACAATGAGCAGTTCTTC.

The sample holds a few counts of this clonotype. This rearrangement joins TRBV27 to TRBJ1-4; the D gene is possibly TRBD1 (5 bases). The CDR3 spans 15 residues. Germline V gives CDR1 MNHEY, CDR2 SMNVEV (reference sequence). The germline V and J ends were trimmed by 10 bases and 3 bases, with 18 bases remaining between them. The CDR3 loop is CATTSLGGANEKLFF. CDR3 nucleotides: TGTGCCACCACATCCCTGGGGGGAGCTAATGAAAAACTGTTTTTT.

The rearrangement links TRBV29-1 to TRBJ2-2; no clear D. The CDR3 totals 12 residues. V gave up 7 bases and J gave up 7 bases, with 13 bases separating them. Germline lookup yields CDR1 SQVTM and CDR2 ANQGSEA. The CDR3 spells CSGFGKNGELFF. CDR3 nucleotides: TGCAGCGGATTTGGAAAGAACGGGGAGCTGTTTTTT.

The chain carries TRBV30 and TRBJ2-1, with D unresolved. CDR3 length equals 12 residues. V gave up 1 base and J gave up 8 bases, with 9 bases separating them. Germline V lookup: CDR1 GTSNPN, CDR2 SVGIG (reference sequence). The DNA for the CDR3 is TGTGCCTGGAGTGGTTCGGGTGATGAGCAGTTCTTC. This encodes CAWSGSGDEQFF.

This clonotype was observed a single time. The rearrangement joins TRBV11-3 to TRBJ2-3; 8 positions match TRBD2. After removal of 5 bases from V and 4 bases from J, the junction contained 11 bases not matched to a gene. The CDR3 consists of 16 residues. Germline V lookup: CDR1 SGHNT, CDR2 YENEEA. CDR3 sequence: CASSPRGAGVPDTQYF. In DNA, the CDR3 is TGTGCCAGCAGCCCCCGGGGAGCGGGAGTACCAGATACGCAGTATTTT. Full variable domain (outside the CDR3, taken from reference TRBV11-3 and TRBJ2-3): EAGVVQSPRYKIIEKKQPVAFWCNPISGHNTLYWYLQNLGQGPELLIRYENEEAVDDSQLPKDRFSAERLKGVDSTLKIQPAELGDSAVYLCASSPRGAGVPDTQYFGPGTRLTVL.

The rearrangement joins TRBV12-3 or TRBV12-4 to TRBJ1-4; D unresolved. This CDR3 contains 11 residues. V was clipped by 6 bases and J by 7 bases, with 6 bases between them. As DNA, the CDR3 is TGTGCCAGCAGGGAAATTGAAAAACTGTTTTTT. Translation gives CASREIEKLFF.

This clonotype was counted a few times. This chain connects TRBV27 to TRBJ2-2; D gene ambiguous. Between the trimmed V and J ends, which lost 4 bases and 6 bases, there was a span of 15 bases. Looked up from germline, CDR1 is MNHEY and CDR2 is SMNVEV (reference sequence). CDR3 length: 15 residues. CDR3 sequence reads: CASSYVSKGPGELFF. Written as DNA, the CDR3 is TGTGCCAGCAGTTACGTATCGAAGGGCCCCGGGGAGCTGTTTTTT.

The sample holds many counts of this clonotype. The V call is TRBV6-5, the J call TRBJ2-7; no reliable D call. Germline CDR1 is MNHEY and CDR2 is SVGAGI. The V gene lost 0 bases and the J gene lost 4 bases, with 13 bases spanning the gap. The length of the CDR3 is 15 residues. This CDR3 is CASSYSAKGTYEQYF. The DNA of the CDR3 is TGTGCCAGCAGTTACTCGGCGAAGGGAACGTACGAGCAGTACTTC.

The rearrangement joins TRBV9 to TRBJ1-1; D is unresolved. Germline values: CDR1 SGDLS, CDR2 YYNGEE. Trimming cost V 0 bases and J 5 bases, with 14 bases left between them. The CDR3 is 15 residues long. CDR3 loop: CASSVDPEAGTEAFF. In nucleotides, the CDR3 is TGTGCCAGCAGCGTAGACCCAGAGGCGGGAACTGAAGCTTTCTTT.

In its sample, this clonotype was seen many times. The CDR3, as DNA: TGTGCCAGCAGCCCCAGCATTGGGTACCTTCAGAACACTGAAGCTTTCTTT. Its protein is CASSPSIGYLQNTEAFF. The gene calls are TRBV4-2 and TRBJ1-1; D is uncertain. This CDR3 spans 17 amino acids. Trimming removed 4 bases at V and 1 base at J, with 19 bases between. Germline V gene sequence: CDR1 LGHNA, CDR2 YNFKEQ.

This clonotype was recorded a few times. The chain is built from TRBV28 and TRBJ2-7; 10 bases are a match to TRBD1. This CDR3 has 16 residues. Germline-derived CDR1 and CDR2 are MDHEN and SYDVKM. The trim removed 2 bases at V and 5 bases at J, leaving 9 bases unmatched. In DNA, the CDR3 is TGTGCCAGCAGTTTACCTCCCGGGACAGGGGCCCACGAGCAGTACTTC. It codes for CASSLPPGTGAHEQYF.

The sample holds a few counts of this clonotype. The chain joins TRBV20-1 to TRBJ1-5; no clear D. This CDR3 contains 14 residues. From germline, CDR1 is DFQATT and CDR2 SNEGSKA (reference sequence). V dropped 4 bases and J dropped 3 bases, with 13 bases sitting between them. The CDR3 region has the DNA TGCAGTGCTATACCCGGCGGGTCCAATCAGCCCCAGCATTTT. It codes for CSAIPGGSNQPQHF.

Many counts were recorded for this clonotype. The chain couples TRBV27 to TRBJ1-1, with D uncertain. Between the trimmed V and J ends, which lost 4 bases and 0 bases, there was a span of 9 bases. This CDR3 has 14 amino acids. The V gene's germline CDR1 is MNHEY and CDR2 SMNVEV (reference sequence). The CDR3 nucleotides are TGTGCCAGCAGTTCCAACTTGATGAACACTGAAGCTTTCTTT. It is translated as CASSSNLMNTEAFF.

This clonotype was seen more than once but under ten times. V is TRBV5-6 and J is TRBJ1-2; 9 positions agree with TRBD1. CDR1 is SGHDT and CDR2 is YYEEEE in the germline V gene. With 6 bases clipped from V and 8 bases from J, the junction kept 11 bases outside the gene matches. The CDR3 length is 14 residues. CDR3 region: CASIVGQGTFGYTF. CDR3 DNA sequence: TGTGCCAGCATCGTAGGACAGGGGACGTTCGGCTACACCTTC.

This clonotype was observed a handful of times. The chain couples TRBV5-1 to TRBJ2-1, with D possibly TRBD1 on 5 matching bases. This CDR3 has 12 amino acids. Germline V gene data show CDR1 as SGHRS and CDR2 as YFSETQ. V was pared by 5 bases and J by 8 bases, with 11 bases between. CDR3 sequence (DNA): TGCGCCAGCAGTCGAGAAGGGGATGAGCAGTTCTTC. This gives the protein CASSREGDEQFF.

This clonotype has only a few counts. The chain couples TRBV11-2 to TRBJ1-1, with D possibly matching TRBD1 (6 bases). Trimming removed 5 bases at V and 0 bases at J, with 22 bases between. The CDR3 contains 18 residues. The germline gives CDR1 SGHAT, CDR2 FQNNGV. Here the CDR3 reads CASSPRSGSGDLNTEAFF. DNA for the CDR3: TGTGCCAGCAGCCCGCGGTCGGGGTCAGGGGACTTGAACACTGAAGCTTTCTTT.

This clonotype was found many times. The rearrangement joins TRBV5-1 to TRBJ2-1, with D perhaps TRBD1 (6 bases). The germline V gene encodes CDR1 SGHRS and CDR2 YFSETQ. This CDR3 has 15 amino acids. Trimming removed 2 bases at V and 1 base at J, with 10 bases between. The CDR3: CASSFNGQSYNEQFF. The CDR3 region has the DNA TGCGCCAGCAGCTTTAATGGACAGTCCTACAATGAGCAGTTCTTC.

This clonotype was counted only a few times. The chain carries TRBV7-3 and TRBJ2-1; 7 bases align to TRBD2. V shed 5 bases, J shed 4 bases, and the junction held 14 bases outside the gene matches. The CDR3 consists of 17 residues. The germline V gene encodes CDR1 SGHTA and CDR2 FQGTGA. CDR3 loop: CASSPTREGIFYNEQFF. The CDR3, as DNA: TGTGCCAGCAGCCCCACAAGGGAGGGAATTTTTTACAATGAGCAGTTCTTC.

This chain links TRBV7-8 with TRBJ2-1, with a weak D call TRBD2 (6 bases). The CDR3 length is 16 residues. CDR1 is SGHVS and CDR2 is FQNEAQ in the germline V gene. Trimming shortened V by 3 bases and J by 4 bases, and 16 bases separated the two germline ends. DNA of the CDR3: TGTGCCAGCAGCTTTAGCACAGCGGGCACATACAATGAGCAGTTCTTC. It yields the protein CASSFSTAGTYNEQFF. Supplemented by reference TRBV7-8 and TRBJ2-1, the full variable domain reads GAGVSQSPRYKVAKRGQDVALRCDPISGHVSLFWYQQALGQGPEFLTYFQNEAQLDKSGLPSDRFFAERPEGSVSTLKIQRTQQEDSAVYLCASSFSTAGTYNEQFFGPGTRLTVL.

V gene TRBV6-1 combines with J gene TRBJ2-2; tentative D call: TRBD2 (5 bases). Trimming removed 6 bases at V and 4 bases at J, with 12 bases between. CDR3 length: 14 amino acids. Germline CDR1 is MNHNS and CDR2 is SASEGT. The CDR3 reads CASRREGGTGELFF. In DNA, the CDR3 is TGTGCCAGCAGGAGAGAGGGCGGCACCGGGGAGCTGTTTTTT.

This clonotype was recorded a few times. CDR3 loop: CSASDRQVLPLSGNTIYF. Here the CDR3 DNA reads TGCAGTGCTTCTGACAGGCAGGTCCTCCCGCTCTCTGGAAACACCATATATTTT. This chain links TRBV20-1 with TRBJ1-3; TRBD1 might be the D (6 bases). Germline CDR1 and CDR2: DFQATT and SNEGSKA (reference sequence). V was trimmed by 5 bases and J by 0 bases, leaving 23 bases between them. The CDR3 is made up of 18 amino acids.

This clonotype has more than one count but fewer than ten. This sequence joins TRBV6-6 and TRBJ2-2; tentative D call: TRBD2 (6 bases). V was shortened by 9 bases and J by 7 bases, with 15 bases between the two germline ends. This CDR3 region has 13 residues. CDR1 and CDR2 from the germline V gene are MNHNY and SVGAGI (reference sequence). CDR3 coding DNA: TGTGCCAGTCCGGGAGCCCCTGACGGGGAGCTGTTTTTT. Encoded protein: CASPGAPDGELFF.

This clonotype was detected a few times. Written as DNA, the CDR3 is TGCGCCAGCAGCCGCGGGACAGGCAACACTGAAGCTTTCTTT. It is translated as CASSRGTGNTEAFF. The V call is TRBV5-1, the J call TRBJ1-1, with 8 bases fitting TRBD1. The trim removed 4 bases at V and 2 bases at J, leaving 4 bases unmatched. The CDR3 runs to 14 residues. Germline values: CDR1 SGHRS, CDR2 YFSETQ.

This clonotype was observed once. A clone one base away is much larger, so this may be a read error. V and J are TRBV6-6 and TRBJ2-1; 9 nucleotides align to TRBD2. The J segment lost 8 bases and the V segment lost 5 bases, leaving 7 bases of the junction unmatched. This CDR3 spans 14 amino acids. Germline V lookup: CDR1 MNHNY, CDR2 SVGAGI (reference sequence). This chain's CDR3 is CASSRGLAFYEQFF. CDR3 DNA: TGTGCCAGCAGTCGGGGACTAGCCTTCTATGAGCAGTTCTTC.

The chain uses TRBV20-1 and TRBJ1-5, with D tentatively TRBD1 (5 bases). The CDR3 loop spans 15 amino acids. Germline CDR1 and CDR2: DFQATT and SNEGSKA (reference sequence). The ends were cut back, 0 bases at V and 5 bases at J, with 14 bases in the middle. The CDR3 sequence: CSARDWRGRDQPQHF. The CDR3 nucleotides are TGCAGTGCTAGAGACTGGCGGGGACGGGATCAGCCCCAGCATTTT.